These 31 T cell receptor beta chains came from one sample sequenced in a study of blood T cell repertoires in COVID-19. Sequencing was performed with immunoSEQ multiplex PCR; in TCRdb, only in-frame clones are kept and a portion is missing. The sample includes a few hundred thousand clones, 89% of them seen just once. Sequenced: peripheral blood. These TCRs come from a man in his fifties with acute or convalescent COVID-19.

J is TRBJ1-1 and V is TRBV9, with 10 bases lining up with TRBD1. CDR1 and CDR2 from the germline V gene are SGDLS and YYNGEE. The CDR3 has 13 residues. J lost 4 bases, V lost 6 bases, and 3 bases had no gene match. The CDR3 region is CASKGQGSTEAFF. DNA for the CDR3: TGTGCCAGCAAGGGACAGGGGTCCACTGAAGCTTTCTTT.

This clone was observed a single time. The V and J genes are TRBV15 and TRBJ2-2; tentatively, D is TRBD1 (6 bases). This CDR3 spans 14 amino acids. V lost 1 base and J lost 5, with 8 bases in between. The germline V gene encodes CDR1 LNHNV and CDR2 YYDKDF (reference sequence). CDR3 protein: CATSRGQGTGELFF. The CDR3 DNA sequence: TGTGCCACCAGCAGAGGGCAGGGGACCGGGGAGCTGTTTTTT.

V and J are TRBV5-3 and TRBJ1-4, with D perhaps matching TRBD1 (5 bases). TRBV5-3 is designated an ORF whose function remains uncertain. CDR3 length: 14 amino acids. The V and J ends lost 10 bases and 4 bases respectively, with 17 bases between them. The CDR3, as DNA: TGTGCCGTGCAAAGGGGCTCTGGTAATGAAAAACTGTTTTTT. It translates to CAVQRGSGNEKLFF.

The chain has TRBV9 and TRBJ2-6, with TRBD1 identical over 10 bases. The CDR3 is 17 residues long. CDR1 SGDLS and CDR2 YYNGEE come from the germline V gene. Germline trimming cut 4 bases from V and 0 bases from J; bases unmatched to any gene: 4. The CDR3 bases are TGTGCCAGCAGCATTGGGACAGGGGTCTCTGGGGCCAACGTCCTGACTTTC. It yields the protein CASSIGTGVSGANVLTF.

This clone was observed a handful of times. The chain carries TRBV4-2 and TRBJ2-1, with D possibly TRBD2 on 7 matching bases. CDR3 length: 14 amino acids. The germline CDR1 and CDR2 sequences are LGHNA and YNFKEQ. V was cut by 4 bases and J by 7 bases, with 14 bases left in between. CDR3 residues: CASSPTGGFNEQFF. In nucleotides, the CDR3 is TGTGCCAGCAGCCCCACGGGGGGCTTTAATGAGCAGTTCTTC.

This clone occurred once. The chain couples TRBV13 to TRBJ2-5, with 12 bases matching TRBD2. The germline CDR1 and CDR2 sequences are PRHDT and FYEKMQ (reference sequence). The CDR3 runs 16 residues. The V gene end was trimmed by 5 bases and the J gene end by 1 base; junction bases not matched to a gene: 5. CDR3 sequence (DNA): TGTGCCAGCAGCCCGCGACTAGCGGGGGCCCAAGAGACCCAGTACTTC. Protein sequence: CASSPRLAGAQETQYF.

This sequence joins TRBV6-5 and TRBJ2-5; TRBD2 agrees at 13 bases. Germline-derived CDR1 and CDR2 are MNHEY and SVGAGI. V shed 6 bases and J 12 bases; nucleotides not matched to a gene: 13. This CDR3 comprises 15 residues. The CDR3 here is CASRTPGLAGSYEYF. Here the CDR3 DNA reads TGTGCCAGCAGGACACCGGGACTAGCGGGATCCTACGAGTACTTC.

The chain links TRBV7-2 to TRBJ1-3; no clear D. The V and J ends lost 0 bases and 6 bases respectively, with 15 bases between them. This CDR3 has 16 residues. CDR1 is SGHTA and CDR2 is FQGNSA in the germline V gene. CDR3 sequence: CASSLATTISLNTIYF. The CDR3 DNA reads TGTGCCAGCAGCTTAGCGACGACGATTAGCTTAAACACCATATATTTT.

The CDR3 loop is CASSGRQGRRPGELFF. The CDR3 DNA follows: TGTGCCAGCAGCGGCCGACAGGGAAGGAGGCCCGGGGAGCTGTTTTTT. The V and J genes are TRBV7-3 and TRBJ2-2; 7 nucleotides match TRBD1. The CDR3 is 16 residues long. Unmatched junction bases numbered 12, after V lost 5 bases and J lost 6 bases. CDR1 is SGHTA and CDR2 is FQGTGA in the germline V gene. The full variable domain, its missing parts supplied by reference TRBV7-3 and TRBJ2-2, is GAGVSQTPSNKVTEKGKYVELRCDPISGHTALYWYRQSLGQGPEFLIYFQGTGAADDSGLPNDRFFAVRPEGSVSTLKIQRTERGDSAVYLCASSGRQGRRPGELFFGEGSRLTVL.

For this clone: The junction does not match germline at one end; this may be a read error. The chain recombines TRBV14 with TRBJ2-7, with TRBD1 as a possible D gene (6 bases). The CDR3 runs to 11 residues. Germline V lookup: CDR1 SGHDN, CDR2 FVKESK. The CDR3 here is CASSQHREILF. The DNA for the CDR3 is TGTGCCAGCAGCCAACACAGGGAGATCCTTTTC.

The chain is built from TRBV12-5 and TRBJ1-3; a weak D match, TRBD1 (5 bases). V was pared by 5 bases and J by 0 bases, with 8 bases between. CDR1 is LGHNT and CDR2 is FRNRAP in the germline V gene. This CDR3 contains 14 residues. The DNA of the CDR3 is TGTGCTAGTGGTAGACAGAACTCTGGAAACACCATATATTTT. It yields the protein CASGRQNSGNTIYF.

The V call is TRBV11-3, the J call TRBJ2-7, with unresolved D. The V and J ends lost 6 bases and 0 bases respectively, with 15 bases between them. The CDR3 consists of 15 residues. CDR1 SGHNT and CDR2 YENEEA come from the germline V gene. The CDR3 protein is CASREHSTYSYEQYF. CDR3 DNA sequence: TGTGCCAGCAGAGAACATTCGACATACTCCTACGAGCAGTACTTC.

V usage is TRBV29-1 and J usage is TRBJ2-1; no clear D. This CDR3 region has 14 residues. Germline CDR1 is SQVTM and CDR2 is ANQGSEA. The germline V and J ends were trimmed by 7 bases and 0 bases, with 13 bases remaining between them. The CDR3 DNA reads TGCAGCGCGAGGTACAGCCGCTCCTACAATGAGCAGTTCTTC. Residues: CSARYSRSYNEQFF.

This sequence joins TRBV6-5 and TRBJ2-7; D is possibly TRBD1 (6 bases). The germline V gene encodes CDR1 MNHEY and CDR2 SVGAGI. CDR3 length equals 14 residues. V was shortened by 8 bases and J by 0 bases, with 14 bases between the two germline ends. CDR3 sequence reads: CASCRDRSSYEQYF. CDR3 DNA sequence: TGTGCCAGCTGTCGAGACAGGAGCTCCTACGAGCAGTACTTC.

V gene TRBV15 combines with J gene TRBJ1-6, with unresolved D. V lost 0 bases and J lost 7, with 10 bases in between. CDR1 and CDR2 from the germline V gene are LNHNV and YYDKDF (reference sequence). This CDR3 region has 15 residues. This chain's CDR3 is CATSRELIGNSPLHF. The CDR3, as DNA: TGTGCCACCAGCAGAGAACTAATTGGGAATTCACCCCTCCACTTT.

This chain uses TRBV5-5 with TRBJ2-2; 8 bases match TRBD1. The V gene's germline CDR1 is SGHKS and CDR2 YYEKEE (reference sequence). The junction had 3 bases not matched to a gene; V was cut back by 0 bases and J by 5 bases. The CDR3 covers 15 residues. CDR3 amino acids: CASSLGGQGTGELFF. CDR3 bases: TGTGCCAGCAGCTTGGGTGGACAGGGAACCGGGGAGCTGTTTTTT.

This chain connects TRBV18 to TRBJ1-5; D uncertain. Germline-derived CDR1 and CDR2 are KGHSH and LQKENI. Trimming cost V 1 base and J 0 bases, with 13 bases left between them. This CDR3 contains 17 residues. The CDR3 region is CASSPLQQLDSNQPQHF. In nucleotides, the CDR3 is TGTGCCAGCTCACCACTGCAACAGTTAGATAGCAATCAGCCCCAGCATTTT.

This chain links TRBV6-5 with TRBJ1-2, with TRBD1 matching over 8 bases. Per the germline V gene, CDR1 is MNHEY and CDR2 is SVGAGI. The J segment lost 6 bases and the V segment lost 5 bases, leaving 11 bases of the junction unmatched. This CDR3 is 15 amino acids long. This chain's CDR3 is CASSPAGQGANGYTF. The CDR3 DNA reads as TGTGCCAGCAGTCCTGCGGGGCAGGGGGCGAATGGCTACACCTTC.

The chain has TRBV2 and TRBJ2-5, with 7 bases lining up with TRBD2. This CDR3 comprises 13 residues. The V gene end was trimmed by 3 bases and the J gene end by 4 bases; junction bases not matched to a gene: 2. The germline gives CDR1 SNHLY, CDR2 FYNNEI. Written as DNA, the CDR3 is TGTGCCAGCAGTGAGGGAGGGGCAGAGACCCAGTACTTC. It specifies CASSEGGAETQYF.

The chain has TRBV29-1 and TRBJ2-3, with D possibly matching TRBD2 (6 bases). V lost 4 bases and J lost 3, with 14 bases in between. The CDR3 has 14 residues. From germline, CDR1 is SQVTM and CDR2 ANQGSEA. CDR3 region: CSVAPGLRTDTQYF. The CDR3 nucleotides are TGCAGCGTTGCCCCGGGACTGAGGACAGATACGCAGTATTTT.

Points on this clone: Other nucleotide sequences in the sample specify the same CDR3. This chain links TRBV19 with TRBJ1-2; the match to TRBD1 covers 7 bases. The germline V gene encodes CDR1 LNHDA and CDR2 SQIVND (reference sequence). This CDR3 contains 14 residues. The ends lost 3 bases at V and 2 bases at J; junction bases unmatched: 3. CDR3 loop: CASSIATGNYGYTF. CDR3 nucleotide sequence: TGTGCCAGTAGTATCGCGACAGGGAACTATGGCTACACCTTC.

The rearrangement uses TRBV10-1 and TRBJ2-7; D call uncertain. V shed 3 bases and J shed 0 bases, with 9 bases lying between them. Germline values: CDR1 WNHNN, CDR2 SYGVQD (reference sequence). This CDR3 spans 14 amino acids. The CDR3 loop reads CASSEMGVSYEQYF. The CDR3 region has the DNA TGCGCCAGCAGTGAAATGGGCGTCTCCTACGAGCAGTACTTC.

For this clone: An end of the junction differs from the germline gene, which may be a read error. The rearrangement links TRBV7-7 to TRBJ1-2; no firm D call. This CDR3 region has 11 residues. Germline CDR1 reads SSHAT; CDR2 reads FNYEAQ (reference sequence). The CDR3 nucleotides are TGTGCTAGCAGCCTCCCGAGGGGCTACACCTTC. The encoded protein is CASSLPRGYTF.

This chain's CDR3 is CASSRAGGTSGGAGITDTQYF. CDR3 coding DNA: TGTGCCAGCAGCCGCGCCGGCGGGACTAGCGGGGGGGCCGGGATAACAGATACGCAGTATTTT. V usage is TRBV4-2 and J usage is TRBJ2-3; the match to TRBD2 covers 16 bases. Germline CDR1 reads LGHNA; CDR2 reads YNFKEQ. V shed 4 bases, J shed 3 bases, and the junction held 16 bases outside the gene matches. The CDR3 loop spans 21 amino acids.

The chain joins TRBV20-1 to TRBJ2-7, with D perhaps TRBD2 (6 bases). V lost 6 bases, J lost 4 bases, and 10 bases lay in between. This CDR3 has 11 residues. Germline CDR1 and CDR2: DFQATT and SNEGSKA (reference sequence). The CDR3 loop is CSAERGYEQYF. DNA of the CDR3: TGCAGTGCCGAACGGGGGTACGAGCAGTACTTC.

The chain combines TRBV30 with TRBJ1-6; D remains unclear. The CDR3 extends over 12 amino acids. Looked up from germline, CDR1 is GTSNPN and CDR2 is SVGIG (reference sequence). V was cut by 5 bases and J by 7 bases, with 9 bases left in between. CDR3 protein: CAWGILNSPLHF. DNA of the CDR3: TGTGCCTGGGGGATCCTAAATTCACCCCTCCACTTT. The entire variable domain, with the rest obtained from reference TRBV30 and TRBJ1-6, is as follows: SQTIHQWPATLVQPVGSPLSLECTVEGTSNPNLYWYRQAAGRGLQLLFYSVGIGQISSEVPQNLSASRPQDRQFILSSKKLLLSDSGFYLCAWGILNSPLHFGNGTRLTVT.

This chain uses TRBV21-1 with TRBJ2-2; the listed D gene, TRBD1, was not tested against the DNA. TRBV21-1 is a pseudogene segment. The CDR3 totals 16 residues. The CDR3 region has the DNA TGTGCCAGCAGCAAAGAAAAGGGGCCGAACACCGGGGAGCTGTTTTTT. Translation: CASSKEKGPNTGELFF.

This rearrangement joins TRBV7-9 to TRBJ1-3, with D possibly being TRBD1 (5 bases). This CDR3 has 17 amino acids. V lost 0 bases and J 0 bases, leaving 12 bases between the germline ends. Germline CDR1 is SEHNR and CDR2 is FQNEAQ (reference sequence). DNA of the CDR3: TGTGCCAGCAGCTTAGCGCTCGGGGGATTCTCTGGAAACACCATATATTTT. It specifies CASSLALGGFSGNTIYF.

To note about this clone: Other nucleotide sequences from this sample produce the same CDR3. The chain recombines TRBV5-1 with TRBJ2-2, with D perhaps TRBD1 (5 bases). The CDR3 sequence is 14 residues long. V lost 1 base, J lost 4 bases, and 8 bases lay in between. Germline V gives CDR1 SGHRS, CDR2 YFSETQ. The CDR3 bases are TGCGCCAGCAGCTTGACAGGATCCACCGGGGAGCTGTTTTTT. Translated: CASSLTGSTGELFF.

This clone appeared a single time. CDR3: CASSESSTGRVETQYF. The CDR3 DNA follows: TGCGCCAGCAGTGAGTCCTCCACCGGTCGTGTGGAGACCCAGTACTTC. The J gene is TRBJ2-5, the V gene TRBV10-2; D not resolved. Germline V CDR1 and CDR2: WSHSY, SAAADI. V was trimmed by 0 bases and J by 5 bases, leaving 16 bases between them. CDR3 size: 16 residues.

The chain employs TRBV18 and TRBJ2-2; 7 bases match TRBD1. V dropped 6 bases and J dropped 3; count of bases not matched to a gene: 7. The CDR3 contains 15 residues. CDR1 and CDR2 from the germline V gene are KGHSH and LQKENI. Here the CDR3 reads CASSDRARDTGELFF. The CDR3 DNA sequence: TGTGCCAGCTCCGACAGGGCGCGTGACACCGGGGAGCTGTTTTTT.